These T cell receptor beta chains were read from a single sample in a study of blood T cell repertoires in COVID-19. TCRdb's table, derived via immunoSEQ multiplex PCR, lists solely in-frame clones and lacks some. Of more than 90,000 clones in the sample, roughly 72% were seen once. The source material was peripheral blood. The receptors were sampled from a woman aged 55 to 70 in a cohort sampled during active or convalescent COVID-19. Each CDR3 is given with its conserved first and last residue. D genes are given only for firm matches. Rows give clone size only sometimes, using once, few, many, or a class for an expanded clone.

cdr3_aa: CASSLGTGNTEAFF
cdr3_nt: TGTGCCAGCAGCTTAGGGACAGGTAACACTGAAGCTTTCTTT
clone_size: NA
d_call: TRBD1
j_call: TRBJ1-1
v_call: TRBV7-3

cdr3_aa: CAIGRDSTGELFF
cdr3_nt: TGTGCCATCGGTCGGGACTCCACCGGGGAGCTGTTTTTT
clone_size: NA
d_call: NA
j_call: TRBJ2-2
v_call: TRBV10-3

cdr3_aa: CASTRQGFYGYTF
cdr3_nt: TGTGCCAGCACCCGACAGGGCTTCTACGGCTACACCTTC
clone_size: NA
d_call: TRBD1
j_call: TRBJ1-2
v_call: TRBV6-5

cdr3_aa: CASSPEQGGHGYTF
cdr3_nt: TGTGCCAGCTCACCGGAACAGGGTGGTCATGGCTACACCTTC
clone_size: once
d_call: NA
j_call: TRBJ1-2
v_call: TRBV18

cdr3_aa: CAISQGLVNEQYF
cdr3_nt: TGTGCCATCAGCCAGGGTCTAGTAAACGAGCAGTACTTC
clone_size: many
d_call: NA
j_call: TRBJ2-7
v_call: TRBV10-3

cdr3_aa: CASSPVEAGELFF
cdr3_nt: TGTGCCAGCAGCCCAGTTGAAGCCGGGGAGCTGTTTTTT
clone_size: NA
d_call: NA
j_call: TRBJ2-2
v_call: TRBV7-9

cdr3_aa: CASSSYTGIDGEQYF
cdr3_nt: TGTGCCAGCAGCTCATATACAGGGATAGATGGCGAGCAGTACTTC
clone_size: NA
d_call: NA
j_call: TRBJ2-7
v_call: TRBV5-6

cdr3_aa: CASSSPETGVAGALHSPLHF
cdr3_nt: TGCGCCAGCAGTAGTCCTGAGACAGGGGTCGCGGGTGCCCTCCATTCACCCCTCCACTTT
clone_size: NA
d_call: TRBD1
j_call: TRBJ1-6
v_call: TRBV5-1

cdr3_aa: CASSVGQGRTGELFF
cdr3_nt: TGTGCCAGCTCAGTGGGACAGGGACGAACCGGGGAGCTGTTTTTT
clone_size: NA
d_call: TRBD1
j_call: TRBJ2-2
v_call: TRBV18

cdr3_aa: CASSQTGGSNQPQHF
cdr3_nt: TGTGCCAGCAGCCAGACAGGGGGGAGCAATCAGCCCCAGCATTTT
clone_size: NA
d_call: TRBD1
j_call: TRBJ1-5
v_call: TRBV3-1/TRBV3-2

cdr3_aa: CASSQGLAGGFDNEQFF
cdr3_nt: TGTGCCAGCAGCCAGGGACTAGCGGGGGGTTTCGACAATGAGCAGTTCTTC
clone_size: NA
d_call: TRBD2
j_call: TRBJ2-1
v_call: TRBV5-4

cdr3_aa: CSFGHGGGTQYF
cdr3_nt: TGCAGCTTCGGACATGGCGGGGGGACCCAGTACTTC
clone_size: NA
d_call: TRBD2
j_call: TRBJ2-5
v_call: TRBV29-1

cdr3_aa: CASSLIESNYGYTF
cdr3_nt: TGCGCCAGCAGCTTGATAGAATCTAACTATGGCTACACCTTC
clone_size: few
d_call: NA
j_call: TRBJ1-2
v_call: TRBV5-1

cdr3_aa: CASSLSTGTLDSPLHF
cdr3_nt: TGCGCCAGCAGCTTGTCAACCGGGACTTTGGACTCACCCCTCCACTTT
clone_size: NA
d_call: NA
j_call: TRBJ1-6
v_call: TRBV5-1

cdr3_aa: CASSYSRVSPLHF
cdr3_nt: TGTGCCAGCAGTTACTCGAGGGTATCACCCCTCCACTTT
clone_size: NA
d_call: NA
j_call: TRBJ1-6
v_call: TRBV6-5

cdr3_aa: CASSQPGYYGYTF
cdr3_nt: TGTGCCAGCAGCCAACCGGGATACTATGGCTACACCTTC
clone_size: NA
d_call: NA
j_call: TRBJ1-2
v_call: TRBV4-2

cdr3_aa: CASSGRQGHNSPLHF
cdr3_nt: TGTGCCAGCAGTGGACGACAGGGCCATAATTCACCCCTCCACTTT
clone_size: NA
d_call: TRBD1
j_call: TRBJ1-6
v_call: TRBV2

cdr3_aa: CASRPTGGLQFF
cdr3_nt: TGTGCCAGCAGGCCTACGGGGGGGCTACAGTTCTTC
clone_size: NA
d_call: TRBD2
j_call: TRBJ2-1
v_call: TRBV6-2/TRBV6-3

cdr3_aa: CSAETWATEAFF
cdr3_nt: TGCAGCGCCGAAACGTGGGCGACTGAAGCTTTCTTT
clone_size: few
d_call: NA
j_call: TRBJ1-1
v_call: TRBV29-1

cdr3_aa: CASSVAGAGSPLHF
cdr3_nt: TGTGCCAGCAGCGTAGCAGGGGCAGGTTCACCCCTCCACTTT
clone_size: few
d_call: NA
j_call: TRBJ1-6
v_call: TRBV9

cdr3_aa: CSVGATGHTLNYGYTF
cdr3_nt: TGCAGCGTTGGCGCGACAGGCCATACCCTTAACTATGGCTACACCTTC
clone_size: NA
d_call: NA
j_call: TRBJ1-2
v_call: TRBV29-1

cdr3_aa: CASSQDGDRGMNTEAFF
cdr3_nt: TGCGCCAGCAGCCAAGATGGGGACAGGGGGATGAACACTGAAGCTTTCTTT
clone_size: NA
d_call: TRBD1
j_call: TRBJ1-1
v_call: TRBV4-1

cdr3_aa: CASSPRGQEGETQYF
cdr3_nt: TGTGCCAGCTCACCACGGGGACAGGAAGGGGAGACCCAGTACTTC
clone_size: NA
d_call: TRBD1
j_call: TRBJ2-5
v_call: TRBV18

cdr3_aa: CATSRDTGTGSGEQYF
cdr3_nt: TGTGCCACCAGCAGAGACACCGGGACAGGGAGTGGCGAGCAGTACTTC
clone_size: NA
d_call: TRBD1
j_call: TRBJ2-7
v_call: TRBV15

cdr3_aa: CAIQGGATDTQYF
cdr3_nt: TGTGCCATCCAAGGGGGGGCCACAGATACGCAGTATTTT
clone_size: few
d_call: NA
j_call: TRBJ2-3
v_call: TRBV10-3

cdr3_aa: CASSPTLYSNQPQHF
cdr3_nt: TGTGCCAGCAGCCCGACTTTATATAGCAATCAGCCCCAGCATTTT
clone_size: few
d_call: NA
j_call: TRBJ1-5
v_call: TRBV28

cdr3_aa: CASTQGGVGTEAFF
cdr3_nt: TGTGCCAGCACCCAAGGAGGGGTGGGCACTGAAGCTTTCTTT
clone_size: NA
d_call: NA
j_call: TRBJ1-1
v_call: TRBV5-6

cdr3_aa: CSARGEGGYTF
cdr3_nt: TGCAGTGCTAGAGGCGAGGGCGGCTACACCTTC
clone_size: NA
d_call: NA
j_call: TRBJ1-2
v_call: TRBV20-1

cdr3_aa: CSVDSFGELFF
cdr3_nt: TGCAGCGTTGATAGCTTCGGGGAGCTGTTTTTT
clone_size: NA
d_call: NA
j_call: TRBJ2-2
v_call: TRBV29-1

cdr3_aa: CASSLGGVGYTF
cdr3_nt: TGTGCCAGCAGTTTGGGAGGGGTAGGCTACACCTTC
clone_size: NA
d_call: NA
j_call: TRBJ1-2
v_call: TRBV12-3/TRBV12-4

cdr3_aa: CASSKRPTGVSTDTQYF
cdr3_nt: TGTGCCAGTAGTAAAAGACCGACAGGAGTTAGCACAGATACGCAGTATTTT
clone_size: NA
d_call: NA
j_call: TRBJ2-3
v_call: TRBV19

cdr3_aa: CASSPPGASYNEQFF
cdr3_nt: TGTGCCAGCAGCCCCCCAGGGGCGTCCTACAATGAGCAGTTCTTC
clone_size: NA
d_call: NA
j_call: TRBJ2-1
v_call: TRBV7-9

cdr3_aa: CASSSGTGGARGQPQHF
cdr3_nt: TGTGCCAGCAGCTCCGGGACAGGGGGCGCGAGGGGTCAGCCCCAGCATTTT
clone_size: NA
d_call: TRBD1
j_call: TRBJ1-5
v_call: TRBV28

cdr3_aa: CASSLGRGDEKKHTEAFF
cdr3_nt: TGTGCCAGCAGCTTAGGTCGGGGAGACGAAAAGAAACACACTGAAGCTTTCTTT
clone_size: once
d_call: NA
j_call: TRBJ1-1
v_call: TRBV7-9